The T cell receptor (beta chain) described here comes from a study of Ad26.COV2.S vaccination and SARS-CoV-2 variants. The treatment is: 19 received Ad26.COV2.S at low or high dose, single or two shots; five or six received placebo; per-sample allocation not given. At day 63 after the first vaccine or placebo injection, samples were drawn. Profiling relied on immunoSEQ multiplex PCR, and the TCRdb table lists in-frame clones only, not all of them. The profile shows 350,000 to 600,000 clones, 80% to 90% of them singletons. Germline V gene data show CDR1 as MGHRA and CDR2 as YSYEKL. The J segment lost 3 bases and the V segment lost 3 bases, leaving 12 bases of the junction unmatched. The CDR3 length is 18 residues.

The chain employs TRBV4-1 and TRBJ2-5, with 11 bases fitting TRBD2. The input for sequencing was peripheral blood, taken in a trial of Ad26.COV2.S vaccine versus placebo. The sequence derives from a person aged 18 to 65 who received the Ad26.COV2.S COVID-19 vaccine or a placebo. CDR3 sequence: CASSHRASGGIGKETQYF. Written as DNA, the CDR3 is TGCGCCAGCAGCCATCGGGCTAGCGGGGGGATCGGAAAAGAGACCCAGTACTTC.